The TCR beta chain under discussion was sequenced for a study of shared clonotypes between healthy human individuals. Between the trimmed V and J ends, which lost 2 bases and 5 bases, there was a span of 9 bases. This CDR3 has 13 residues. Germline V gene sequence: CDR1 MNHNY, CDR2 SVGAGI (reference sequence). TCRdb's copy holds only in-frame clones and misses some; the assay was immunoSEQ multiplex PCR. The data hold about 1,800,000 clones, with about 95% observed a single time. Positive CCR7 selection of CD45RO-negative cells yielded the naive CD8 cells, and terminally differentiated effector memory CD45RA+ cells were excluded. The study drew all its donors from Caucasian adults living in Nashville, Tennessee.

The sample was naive CD8+ T cells sorted from blood. The TCR comes from a man younger than 30 in good health. The chain employs TRBV6-6 and TRBJ2-5; no clear D gene. CDR3 nucleotide sequence: TGTGCCAGCAGTTACGGAGAGCCCGAGACCCAGTACTTC. Translated, it gives CASSYGEPETQYF.